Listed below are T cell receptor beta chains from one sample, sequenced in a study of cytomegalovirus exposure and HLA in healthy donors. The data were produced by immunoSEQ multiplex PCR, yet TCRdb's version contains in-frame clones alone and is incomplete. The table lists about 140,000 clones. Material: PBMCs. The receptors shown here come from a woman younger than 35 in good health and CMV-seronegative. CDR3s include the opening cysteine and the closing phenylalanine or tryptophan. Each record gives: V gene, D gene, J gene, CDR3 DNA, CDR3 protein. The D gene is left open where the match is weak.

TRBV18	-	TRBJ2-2	TGTGCCAGCTCACCACTTTACGGGAGAGACACCGGGGAGCTGTTTTTT	CASSPLYGRDTGELFF
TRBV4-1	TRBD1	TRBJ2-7	TGCGCCAGCAGCCAAGGGGACAGGGTGACCGAGCAGTACTTC	CASSQGDRVTEQYF
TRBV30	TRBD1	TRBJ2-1	TGTGCCTGGAGACTCCGGGACAGGGGTTTTAATGAGCAGTTCTTC	CAWRLRDRGFNEQFF
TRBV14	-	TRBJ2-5	TGTGCCAGCAGCCGGTTTCTCGCCGGGACCCAGTACTTC	CASSRFLAGTQYF
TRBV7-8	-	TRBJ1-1	TGTGCCAGCAGCTTATATCTTGGGGCGAACACTGAAGCTTTCTTT	CASSLYLGANTEAFF
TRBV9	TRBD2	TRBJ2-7	TGTGCCAGCAGCCCCCCTTATTCTAGCGGGATCGACGAGCAGTACTTC	CASSPPYSSGIDEQYF
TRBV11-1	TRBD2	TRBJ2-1	TGTGCCAGCAGCGAAACTAGCGGGACATACTCCTACAATGAGCAGTTCTTC	CASSETSGTYSYNEQFF
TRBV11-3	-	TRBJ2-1	TGTGCCAGCATCTGGGGCCCTAGACTAGTGGGCCTCGATGAGCAGTTCTTC	CASIWGPRLVGLDEQFF
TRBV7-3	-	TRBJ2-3	TGTGCCAGCAGCTCTAAAAACACAGATACGCAGTATTTT	CASSSKNTDTQYF
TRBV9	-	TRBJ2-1	TGTGCCAGCAGCGTGGTATCTCGAGCGGTATCCCGGCATGAGCAGTTCTTC	CASSVVSRAVSRHEQFF
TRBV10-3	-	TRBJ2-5	TGTGCCATCAGTGAGTCCAACCAAGAGACCCAGTACTTC	CAISESNQETQYF
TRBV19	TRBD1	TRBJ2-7	TGTGCCAGTAGTATAGGTCCTGACAGGGTAAGCGAGCAGTACTTC	CASSIGPDRVSEQYF
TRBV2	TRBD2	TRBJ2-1	TGTGCCAGCATCAGACTAGCGGGAGGGCCTGGTGAGCAGTTCTTC	CASIRLAGGPGEQFF
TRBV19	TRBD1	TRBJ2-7	TGTGCCAGTAGTATCCAGCTTGGGACAGGGCAAAACTACGAGCAGTACTTC	CASSIQLGTGQNYEQYF
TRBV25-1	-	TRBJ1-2	TGTGCCAGCAGTGACCCCATGGCATACTATGGCTACACCTTC	CASSDPMAYYGYTF
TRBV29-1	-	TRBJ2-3	TGCAGCGTTGAGCGCGGATTTACGCAGTATTTT	CSVERGFTQYF
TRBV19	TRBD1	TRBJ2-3	TGTGCCAGTAGTGGGGACAGGGAGGATACGCAGTATTTT	CASSGDREDTQYF
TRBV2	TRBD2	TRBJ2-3	TGTGCCAGCTCGAGGACCAGCGGGAGAGCCCGGAGCACAGATACGCAGTATTTT	CASSRTSGRARSTDTQYF
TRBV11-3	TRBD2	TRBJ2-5	TGTGCCAGCAGCTTAGTTCCGGGACTAGCCTTCGGCGAGACCCAGTACTTC	CASSLVPGLAFGETQYF
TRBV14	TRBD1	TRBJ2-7	TGTGCCAGCAGCCAAGAAGGACGGAGGGGACAGGGGGCCTACGAGCAGTACTTC	CASSQEGRRGQGAYEQYF
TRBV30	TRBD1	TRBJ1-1	TGTGCCTGGACGCCAAATAGGGGGCGGATACTAATGAACACTGAAGCTTTCTTT	CAWTPNRGRILMNTEAFF
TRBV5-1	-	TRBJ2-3	TGCGCCAGCAGCATAACACCTAGCACAGATACGCAGTATTTT	CASSITPSTDTQYF
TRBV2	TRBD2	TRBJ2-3	TGTGCCAGCAGCCGAACTAGCGGAGTAGGCACAGATACGCAGTATTTT	CASSRTSGVGTDTQYF
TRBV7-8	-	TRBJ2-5	TGTGCCAGCAGCCCTCCTCCCCGGGAGACCCAGTACTTC	CASSPPPRETQYF
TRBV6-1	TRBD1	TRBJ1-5	TGTGCCAGCAGTGATGGACAGGGGGCTGCTCAGCCCCAGCATTTT	CASSDGQGAAQPQHF
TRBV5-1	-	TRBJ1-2	TGCGCCAGCAGCTTGCAGGGTTTAGGCTACACCTTC	CASSLQGLGYTF
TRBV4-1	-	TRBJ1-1	TGCGCCAGCTCTCGGACTGGGCCGGGCACTGAAGCTTTCTTT	CASSRTGPGTEAFF
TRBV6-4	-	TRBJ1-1	TGTGCCAGCAGTTATGGCCTCGGAGATGAAGCTTTCTTT	CASSYGLGDEAFF
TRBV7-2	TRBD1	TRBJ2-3	TGTGCCAGCAGCTTCGGGACAGGGGCGACAGATACGCAGTATTTT	CASSFGTGATDTQYF
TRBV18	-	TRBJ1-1	TGTGCCAGCTCACCAAGGTCGGAGGCCGGCATGAACACTGAAGCTTTCTTT	CASSPRSEAGMNTEAFF
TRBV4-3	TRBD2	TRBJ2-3	TGCGCCAGCAGCCAACCTAGCGGGATCGGCACAGATACGCAGTATTTT	CASSQPSGIGTDTQYF
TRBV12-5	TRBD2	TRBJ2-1	TGTGCTAGTGGGGGCCCGGCGGGAGGGCCCTACAATGAGCAGTTCTTC	CASGGPAGGPYNEQFF
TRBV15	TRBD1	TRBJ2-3	TGTGCCACCAGCAGACCCCCTTCAGGACAGGGTCTAGATACGCAGTATTTT	CATSRPPSGQGLDTQYF
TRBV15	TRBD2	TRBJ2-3	TGTGCCACCAGCAGAGAGACTAGCGGGAGGCGCTTATCGTCGGGAGATACGCAGTATTTT	CATSRETSGRRLSSGDTQYF
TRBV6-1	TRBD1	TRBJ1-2	TGTGCCAGCAGTGAATTTGGGACAGGCGCACTACGGGCGCGAGGCTACACCTTC	CASSEFGTGALRARGYTF
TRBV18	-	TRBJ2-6	TGTGCCAACTCTTCAGGGAAAGGGCCACTCTCTGGGGCCAACGTCCTGACTTTC	CANSSGKGPLSGANVLTF
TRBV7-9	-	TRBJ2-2	TGTGCCAGCAGCTCCCATGAAGCCACCGGGGAGCTGTTTTTT	CASSSHEATGELFF
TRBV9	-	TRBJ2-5	TGTGCCAGCAGCGCGCGGGACTCCCAAGAGACCCAGTACTTC	CASSARDSQETQYF
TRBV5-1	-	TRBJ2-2	TGCGCCAGCAGCTCCTCCCCGGGCACCGGGGAGCTGTTTTTT	CASSSSPGTGELFF
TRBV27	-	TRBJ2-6	TGTGCCAGCAGTATAGCGGGGGCCAACGTCCTGACTTTC	CASSIAGANVLTF
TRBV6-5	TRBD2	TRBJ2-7	TGTGCCAGCAGTCTACCCCTAGCGGGAGTAAACGAGCAGTACTTC	CASSLPLAGVNEQYF
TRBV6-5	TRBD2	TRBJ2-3	TGTGCCAGCAGTTACTCTACTAGCGGGACTACAGATACGCAGTATTTT	CASSYSTSGTTDTQYF
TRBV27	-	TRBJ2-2	TGTGCCAGCAGTCGCATCGAGGGAGTGGGCGCCGGGGAGCTGTTTTTT	CASSRIEGVGAGELFF
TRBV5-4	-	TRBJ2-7	TGTGCCAGCAGCTTGGATTCAGGTCACCAGACCTACGAGCAGTACTTC	CASSLDSGHQTYEQYF
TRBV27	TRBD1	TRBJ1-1	TGTGCCAGCACGGACAGGGGGATGAACACTGAAGCTTTCTTT	CASTDRGMNTEAFF
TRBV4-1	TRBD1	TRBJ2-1	TGCGCCAGCAGCCAAGGTGCAGGGGGTTCCTACAATGAGCAGTTCTTC	CASSQGAGGSYNEQFF
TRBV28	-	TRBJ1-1	TGTGCCAGCAGTCCCCGACAAATTGTGAACACTGAAGCTTTCTTT	CASSPRQIVNTEAFF